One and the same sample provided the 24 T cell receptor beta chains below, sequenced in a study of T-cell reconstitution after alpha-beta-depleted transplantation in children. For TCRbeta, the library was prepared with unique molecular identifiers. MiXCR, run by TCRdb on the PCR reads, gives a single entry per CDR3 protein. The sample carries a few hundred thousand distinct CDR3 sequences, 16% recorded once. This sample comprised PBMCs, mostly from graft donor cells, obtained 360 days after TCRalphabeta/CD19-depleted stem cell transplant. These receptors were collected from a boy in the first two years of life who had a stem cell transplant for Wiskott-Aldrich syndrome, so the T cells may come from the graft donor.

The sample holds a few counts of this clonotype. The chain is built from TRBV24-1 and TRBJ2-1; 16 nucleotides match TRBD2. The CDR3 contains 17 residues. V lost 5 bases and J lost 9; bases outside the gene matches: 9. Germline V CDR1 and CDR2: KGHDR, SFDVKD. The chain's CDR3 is CATSGSGTSGRAAEQFF. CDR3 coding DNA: TGTGCCACCAGTGGCTCCGGGACTAGCGGGAGGGCCGCTGAGCAGTTCTTC.

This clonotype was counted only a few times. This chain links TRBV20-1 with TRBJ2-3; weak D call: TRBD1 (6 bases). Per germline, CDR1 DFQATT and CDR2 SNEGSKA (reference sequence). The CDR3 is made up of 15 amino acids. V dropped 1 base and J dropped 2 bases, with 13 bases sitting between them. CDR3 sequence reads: CSARGARGYTDTQYF. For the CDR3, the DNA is TGCAGTGCTAGAGGCGCGAGGGGGTACACAGATACGCAGTATTTT.

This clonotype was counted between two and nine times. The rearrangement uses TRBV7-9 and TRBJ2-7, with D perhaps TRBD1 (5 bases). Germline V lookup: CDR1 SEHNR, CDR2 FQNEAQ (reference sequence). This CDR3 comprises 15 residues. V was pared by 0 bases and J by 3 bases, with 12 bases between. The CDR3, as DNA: TGTGCCAGCAGCTTAGCGTCGGCAGGGCTCTACGAGCAGTACTTC. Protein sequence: CASSLASAGLYEQYF.

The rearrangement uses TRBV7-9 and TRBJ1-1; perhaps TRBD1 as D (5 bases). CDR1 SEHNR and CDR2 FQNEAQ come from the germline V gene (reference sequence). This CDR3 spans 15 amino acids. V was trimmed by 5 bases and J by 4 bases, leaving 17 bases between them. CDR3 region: CASSQMPVGGTEAFF. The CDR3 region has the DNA TGTGCCAGCAGCCAGATGCCAGTGGGGGGCACTGAAGCTTTCTTT. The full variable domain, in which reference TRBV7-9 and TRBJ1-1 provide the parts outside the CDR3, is DTGVSQNPRHKITKRGQNVTFRCDPISEHNRLYWYRQTLGQGPEFLTYFQNEAQLEKSRLLSDRFSAERPKGSFSTLEIQRTEQGDSAMYLCASSQMPVGGTEAFFGQGTRLTVV.

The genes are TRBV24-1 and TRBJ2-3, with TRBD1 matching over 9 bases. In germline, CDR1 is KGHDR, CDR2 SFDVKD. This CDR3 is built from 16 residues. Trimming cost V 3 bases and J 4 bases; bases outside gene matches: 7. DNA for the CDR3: TGTGCCACCAGTGATGCCGGGACAGGGAATCCAGATACGCAGTATTTT. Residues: CATSDAGTGNPDTQYF.

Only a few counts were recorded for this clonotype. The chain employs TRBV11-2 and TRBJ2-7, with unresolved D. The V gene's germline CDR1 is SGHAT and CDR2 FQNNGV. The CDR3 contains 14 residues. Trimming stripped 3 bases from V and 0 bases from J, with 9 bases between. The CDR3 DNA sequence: TGTGCCAGCAGCTTCGGTTTCGACTCCTACGAGCAGTACTTC. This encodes CASSFGFDSYEQYF.

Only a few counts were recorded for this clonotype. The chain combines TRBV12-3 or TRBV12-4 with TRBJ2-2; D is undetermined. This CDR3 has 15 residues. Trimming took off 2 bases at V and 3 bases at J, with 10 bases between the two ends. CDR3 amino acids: CASSLIGFYTGELFF. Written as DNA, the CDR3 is TGTGCCAGCAGTTTAATCGGGTTTTACACCGGGGAGCTGTTTTTT.

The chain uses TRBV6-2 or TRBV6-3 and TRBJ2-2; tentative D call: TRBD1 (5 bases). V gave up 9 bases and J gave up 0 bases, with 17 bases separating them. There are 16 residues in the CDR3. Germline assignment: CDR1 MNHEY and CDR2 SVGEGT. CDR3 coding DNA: TGTGCCAGTGCAAGAAGACAGATCGCGAACACCGGGGAGCTGTTTTTT. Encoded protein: CASARRQIANTGELFF.

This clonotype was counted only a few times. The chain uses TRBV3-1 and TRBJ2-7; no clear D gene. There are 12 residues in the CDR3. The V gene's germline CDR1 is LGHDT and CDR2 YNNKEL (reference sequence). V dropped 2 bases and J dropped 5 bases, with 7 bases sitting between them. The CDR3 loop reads CASSQRVDEQYF. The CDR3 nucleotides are TGTGCCAGCAGCCAAAGGGTGGACGAGCAGTACTTC.

In DNA, the CDR3 is TGTGCCAGCAGCTTAGGTCACAAGCAAGAGACCCAGTACTTC. Its protein is CASSLGHKQETQYF. The rearrangement joins TRBV11-2 to TRBJ2-5; D ambiguous. This CDR3 has 14 amino acids. CDR1 is SGHAT and CDR2 is FQNNGV in the germline V gene. V was pared by 1 base and J by 2 bases, with 8 bases between. Based on the CDR3 plus reference TRBV11-2 and TRBJ2-5, the full variable domain is EAGVAQSPRYKIIEKRQSVAFWCNPISGHATLYWYQQILGQGPKLLIQFQNNGVVDDSQLPKDRFSAERLKGVDSTLKIQPAKLEDSAVYLCASSLGHKQETQYFGPGTRLLVL.

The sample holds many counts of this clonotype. The CDR3 here is CASSQARDFPFEQYF. CDR3 nucleotides: TGCGCCAGCAGCCAAGCCCGGGATTTCCCTTTCGAGCAGTACTTC. The gene calls are TRBV4-3 and TRBJ2-7; D is possibly TRBD2 (5 bases). CDR3 length: 15 residues. V was pared by 1 base and J by 6 bases, with 16 bases between. From germline, CDR1 is LGHNA and CDR2 YSLEER.

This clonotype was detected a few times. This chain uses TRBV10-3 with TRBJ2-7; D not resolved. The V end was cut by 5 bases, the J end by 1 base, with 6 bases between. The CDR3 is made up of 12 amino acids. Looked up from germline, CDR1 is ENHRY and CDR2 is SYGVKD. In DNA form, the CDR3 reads TGTGCCATCAGTCGGCCTTCCTACGAGCAGTACTTC. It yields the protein CAISRPSYEQYF.

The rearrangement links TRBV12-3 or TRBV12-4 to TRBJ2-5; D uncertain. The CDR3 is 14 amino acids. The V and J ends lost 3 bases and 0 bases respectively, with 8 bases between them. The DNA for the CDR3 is TGTGCCAGCAGTTTCTATGGGAACCAAGAGACCCAGTACTTC. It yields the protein CASSFYGNQETQYF.

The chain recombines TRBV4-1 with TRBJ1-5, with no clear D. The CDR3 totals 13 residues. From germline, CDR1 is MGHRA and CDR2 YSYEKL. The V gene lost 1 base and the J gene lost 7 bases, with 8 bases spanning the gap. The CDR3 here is CASSQGHPQPQHF. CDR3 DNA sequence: TGCGCCAGCAGCCAAGGACACCCGCAGCCCCAGCATTTT.

CDR3 region: CASSFGVEETQYF. The CDR3 DNA reads as TGCGCCAGCAGCTTCGGGGTGGAAGAGACCCAGTACTTC. The chain recombines TRBV5-1 with TRBJ2-5; TRBD2 is a possible D gene (5 bases). The germline V gene has CDR1 SGHRS and CDR2 YFSETQ. This CDR3 is 13 amino acids long. V dropped 2 bases and J dropped 3 bases, with 8 bases sitting between them.

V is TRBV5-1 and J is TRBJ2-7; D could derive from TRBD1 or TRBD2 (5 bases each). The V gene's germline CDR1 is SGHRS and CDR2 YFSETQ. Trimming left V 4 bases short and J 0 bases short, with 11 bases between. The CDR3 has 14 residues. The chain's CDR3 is CASSVGDLSYEQYF. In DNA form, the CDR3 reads TGCGCCAGCAGCGTCGGGGACCTCTCCTACGAGCAGTACTTC.

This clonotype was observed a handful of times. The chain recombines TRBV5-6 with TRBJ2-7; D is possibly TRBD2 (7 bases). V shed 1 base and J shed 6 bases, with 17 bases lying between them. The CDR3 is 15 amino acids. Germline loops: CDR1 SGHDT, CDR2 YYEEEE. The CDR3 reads CASSLRGGPFGEQYF. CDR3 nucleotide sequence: TGTGCCAGCAGCTTGAGGGGGGGACCATTCGGCGAGCAGTACTTC.

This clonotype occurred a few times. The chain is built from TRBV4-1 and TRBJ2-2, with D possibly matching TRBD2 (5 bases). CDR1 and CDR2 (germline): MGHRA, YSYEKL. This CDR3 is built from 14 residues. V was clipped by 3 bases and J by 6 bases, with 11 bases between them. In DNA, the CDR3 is TGCGCCAGCAGCCAGTTTCGGGGTGCCGGGGAGCTGTTTTTT. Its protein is CASSQFRGAGELFF.

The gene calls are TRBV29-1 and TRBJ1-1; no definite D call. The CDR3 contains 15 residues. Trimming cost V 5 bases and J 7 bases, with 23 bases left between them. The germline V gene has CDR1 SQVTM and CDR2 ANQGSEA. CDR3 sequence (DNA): TGCAGCGTTTTCTACCGGGCTCCGGGAAGGATTGAAGCTTTCTTT. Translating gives CSVFYRAPGRIEAFF.

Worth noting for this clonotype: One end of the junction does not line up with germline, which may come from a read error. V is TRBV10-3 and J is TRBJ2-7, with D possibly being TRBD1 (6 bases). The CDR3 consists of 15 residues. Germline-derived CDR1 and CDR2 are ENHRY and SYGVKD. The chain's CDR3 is CAISDPGHLTYEQYF. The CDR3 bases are TGTGCCATAAGTGACCCGGGACACCTGACGTACGAGCAGTACTTC.

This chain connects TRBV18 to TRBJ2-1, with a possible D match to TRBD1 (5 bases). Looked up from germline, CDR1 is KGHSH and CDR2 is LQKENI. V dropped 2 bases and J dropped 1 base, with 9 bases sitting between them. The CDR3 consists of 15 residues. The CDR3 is CASSPRTISYNEQFF. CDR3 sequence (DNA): TGTGCCAGCTCACCAAGGACAATTTCCTACAATGAGCAGTTCTTC.

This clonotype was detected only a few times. CDR3 coding DNA: TGTGCCAGCAGTTTTGACCAAGAGACCCAGTACTTC. Its translation is CASSFDQETQYF. The chain employs TRBV12-3 or TRBV12-4 and TRBJ2-5, with unresolved D. Trimming stripped 3 bases from V and 0 bases from J, with 2 bases between. The CDR3 is made up of 12 amino acids.

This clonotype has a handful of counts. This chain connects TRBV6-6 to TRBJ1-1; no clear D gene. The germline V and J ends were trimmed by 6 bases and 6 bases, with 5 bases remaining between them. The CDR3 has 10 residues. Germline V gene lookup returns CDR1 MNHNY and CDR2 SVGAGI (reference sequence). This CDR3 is CASRWAEAFF. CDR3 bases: TGTGCCAGCAGGTGGGCTGAAGCTTTCTTT.

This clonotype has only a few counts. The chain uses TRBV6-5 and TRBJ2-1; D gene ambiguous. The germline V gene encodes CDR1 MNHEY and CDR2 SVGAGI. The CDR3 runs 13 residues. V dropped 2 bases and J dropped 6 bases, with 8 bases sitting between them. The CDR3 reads CASSYQAGNEQFF. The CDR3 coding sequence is TGTGCCAGCAGTTACCAGGCCGGCAATGAGCAGTTCTTC.